This T cell receptor beta chain was retrieved from a study of blood T cell repertoires in COVID-19. Turning to the study itself: Samples taken during acute and convalescent COVID-19 were collected in the United States, Italy and Spain.

TCRdb keeps only in-frame clones here, not all; method: immunoSEQ multiplex PCR. The sample yields approximately 260,000 clones, approximately 88% seen once. This study enrolled people aged about 18 to 90 from about 26 US geographic areas. Sequencing used PBMCs or T cells enriched from blood (not recorded which). The clonotype comes from a woman aged 40 to 50 with acute COVID-19.

The CDR3: CASSPREEDFTVAFF. In DNA, the CDR3 is TGTGCCAGCTCACCCCGGGAGGAGGACTTTACGGTAGCTTTCTTT. The V gene is TRBV18, the J gene TRBJ1-1; no firm D call. The germline V gene encodes CDR1 KGHSH and CDR2 LQKENI. There are 15 residues in the CDR3. V was cut by 3 bases and J by 10 bases, with 21 bases left in between.